The 29 T cell receptor beta chains given below trace back to one sample, sequenced in a study of blood T cell repertoires in COVID-19 (dated by TCRdb to about 2020). To prepare the library, the immunoSEQ multiplex PCR assay was applied. This is the immuneACCESS table as TCRdb keeps it, with only in-frame sequences that have V and J called. A part of the clones is gone; compared with another copy, unresolved V genes explain less than half, and the rest is unexplained. This sample is represented by some 80,000 clones; around 80% of them were singletons. The top ten hold around 21% of the sample. Material for sequencing was peripheral blood. These receptors were collected from an elderly woman with active or convalescent COVID-19.

The chain has TRBV12-3 or TRBV12-4 and TRBJ1-6, with D possibly TRBD1 on 6 matching bases. V was trimmed by 6 bases and J by 7 bases, leaving 7 bases between them. There are 12 residues in the CDR3. CDR3 DNA: TGTGCCAGCAGCCAGGGGAATTCACCCCTCCACTTT. This translates into CASSQGNSPLHF.

The CDR3 coding sequence is TGTGCCTGTAGCGTTTCCTACGAGCAGTACTTC. It codes for CACSVSYEQYF. J is TRBJ2-7 and V is TRBV30; a possible D gene is TRBD2 (5 bases). This CDR3 has 11 residues. Trimming left V 6 bases short and J 1 base short, with 7 bases between. Germline CDR1 and CDR2: GTSNPN and SVGIG (reference sequence).

V and J are TRBV30 and TRBJ1-5, with unresolved D. Germline V CDR1 and CDR2: GTSNPN, SVGIG (reference sequence). This CDR3 has 13 amino acids. Trimming stripped 0 bases from V and 5 bases from J, with 8 bases between. The CDR3 nucleotides are TGTGCCTGGAGTGTACTAAGCGATCAGCCCCAGCATTTT. As protein: CAWSVLSDQPQHF.

The chain joins TRBV5-1 to TRBJ2-1; 8 nucleotides agree with TRBD2. The CDR3 runs to 15 residues. V was clipped by 1 base and J by 5 bases; unmatched bases: 5. Germline V gene data show CDR1 as SGHRS and CDR2 as YFSETQ. CDR3 nucleotides: TGCGCCAGCAGCTTGTCTGCGGGGGGTCACAATGAGCAGTTCTTC. It is translated as CASSLSAGGHNEQFF.

The rearrangement uses TRBV9 and TRBJ2-3; tentative D call: TRBD1 (5 bases). Germline loops: CDR1 SGDLS, CDR2 YYNGEE. This CDR3 has 15 residues. V was pared by 6 bases and J by 0 bases, with 14 bases between. The CDR3 sequence: CASTSDSSSTDTQYF. CDR3 DNA: TGTGCCAGCACCTCCGACAGCAGTAGCACAGATACGCAGTATTTT.

The chain couples TRBV6-5 to TRBJ1-4; D not certain. The germline V gene encodes CDR1 MNHEY and CDR2 SVGAGI. This CDR3 spans 16 amino acids. The V and J ends lost 0 bases and 0 bases respectively, with 8 bases between them. The CDR3: CASSYSWLATNEKLFF. The CDR3, as DNA: TGTGCCAGCAGTTACTCGTGGCTTGCAACTAATGAAAAACTGTTTTTT.

The J gene is TRBJ2-5, the V gene TRBV9; D perhaps matches TRBD2 (5 bases). The CDR3 runs to 15 residues. V was shortened by 4 bases and J by 3 bases, with 16 bases between the two germline ends. The germline V gene has CDR1 SGDLS and CDR2 YYNGEE. For the CDR3, the DNA is TGTGCCAGCAGCCCGGATCGGCGGGTTGAAGAGACCCAGTACTTC. It yields the protein CASSPDRRVEETQYF.

The chain links TRBV28 to TRBJ2-3; D remains unclear. Trimming removed 6 bases from V and 1 base from J, with 11 bases in between. Germline values: CDR1 MDHEN, CDR2 SYDVKM. The CDR3 has 14 amino acids. DNA for the CDR3: TGTGCCAGCAGCACGAGGTTCGGCACAGATACGCAGTATTTT. Residues: CASSTRFGTDTQYF. Full variable domain (rest looked up from reference TRBV28 and TRBJ2-3): DVKVTQSSRYLVKRTGEKVFLECVQDMDHENMFWYRQDPGLGLRLIYFSYDVKMKEKGDIPEGYSVSREKKERFSLILESASTNQTSMYLCASSTRFGTDTQYFGPGTRLTVL.

A single count supports this clone. The chain employs TRBV30 and TRBJ1-1, with D unclear. CDR1 is GTSNPN, CDR2 SVGIG, per germline (reference sequence). Trimming took 1 base from V and 4 from J, leaving 16 bases between them. CDR3 length: 15 residues. The CDR3 DNA sequence: TGTGCCTGGAGTGACCTTTTGGGCATTGGCACTGAAGCTTTCTTT. Translating it yields CAWSDLLGIGTEAFF.

The chain joins TRBV6-2 or TRBV6-3 to TRBJ2-2, with D uncertain. This CDR3 has 13 residues. V was clipped by 4 bases and J by 3 bases, with 6 bases between them. Germline loops: CDR1 MNHEY, CDR2 SVGEGT. The CDR3 coding sequence is TGTGCCAGCAGTTTTTCGGACACCGGGGAGCTGTTTTTT. Encoded protein: CASSFSDTGELFF.

The chain uses TRBV10-3 and TRBJ1-1; a possible D gene is TRBD1 (6 bases). The CDR3 has 12 residues. Trimming shortened V by 6 bases and J by 7 bases, and 12 bases separated the two germline ends. Germline assignment: CDR1 ENHRY and CDR2 SYGVKD. CDR3 residues: CAIRGQDLEAFF. The CDR3 DNA is TGTGCCATCAGGGGACAAGACCTTGAAGCTTTCTTT.

CDR3 coding DNA: TGTGCCAGCAGCTCGCTAGGGGGGGGTAATTCACCCCTCCACTTT. It yields the protein CASSSLGGGNSPLHF. The chain couples TRBV7-2 to TRBJ1-6; possible D gene TRBD1, 6 bases. There are 15 residues in the CDR3. The V and J ends lost 4 bases and 6 bases respectively, with 13 bases between them. CDR1 and CDR2 from the germline V gene are SGHTA and FQGNSA.

This clone has a handful of counts. J is TRBJ2-3 and V is TRBV7-2; 7 nucleotides agree with TRBD2. CDR3 length equals 16 residues. Germline CDR1 SGHTA, CDR2 FQGNSA. V was pared by 6 bases and J by 2 bases, with 11 bases of the junction left unmatched. The CDR3 DNA reads as TGTGCCAGCAGGCAAACTAGCGCTTTCTTCACAGATACGCAGTATTTT. Translating it yields CASRQTSAFFTDTQYF. Supplemented by reference TRBV7-2 and TRBJ2-3, the full variable domain reads GAGVSQSPSNKVTEKGKDVELRCDPISGHTALYWYRQSLGQGLEFLIYFQGNSAPDKSGLPSDRFSAERTGGSVSTLTIQRTQQEDSAVYLCASRQTSAFFTDTQYFGPGTRLTVL.

Worth noting for this clone: In the same sample, other DNA sequences code for this CDR3. The chain has TRBV5-1 and TRBJ1-4; D might be TRBD1 (5 bases). Trimming took off 0 bases at V and 4 bases at J, with 7 bases between the two ends. Germline V gene sequence: CDR1 SGHRS, CDR2 YFSETQ. The length of the CDR3 is 14 residues. This CDR3 is CASSLGQNNEKLFF. The CDR3 DNA reads as TGCGCCAGCAGCTTGGGACAGAATAATGAAAAACTGTTTTTT.

V gene TRBV7-2 combines with J gene TRBJ2-6; 8 bases align to TRBD1. CDR1 is SGHTA, CDR2 FQGNSA, per germline. The V and J ends lost 11 bases and 0 bases, in that order; junction bases with no gene match: 9. The CDR3 consists of 16 residues. The CDR3 region has the DNA TGTGCCGGCACGGGACAGGCTTCCTCTGGGGCCAACGTCCTGACTTTC. This translates into CAGTGQASSGANVLTF.

The V and J genes are TRBV4-3 and TRBJ2-3; weak D call: TRBD2 (5 bases). This CDR3 is built from 13 residues. V gave up 2 bases and J gave up 8 bases, with 11 bases separating them. Germline values: CDR1 LGHNA, CDR2 YSLEER. As DNA, the CDR3 is TGCGCCAGCAGCCAACAACCCGGAGGTACGCAGTATTTT. Protein sequence: CASSQQPGGTQYF.

The V call is TRBV28, the J call TRBJ2-2; no clear D. V was trimmed by 3 bases and J by 4 bases, leaving 12 bases between them. Per the germline V gene, CDR1 is MDHEN and CDR2 is SYDVKM. The CDR3 extends over 15 amino acids. The chain's CDR3 is CASSLLIAGTGELFF. DNA of the CDR3: TGTGCCAGCAGTTTGCTAATAGCCGGCACCGGGGAGCTGTTTTTT.

V usage is TRBV2 and J usage is TRBJ1-2; D possibly corresponds to TRBD1 (6 bases). The germline CDR1 and CDR2 sequences are SNHLY and FYNNEI. The CDR3 sequence is 12 residues long. Trimming shortened V by 10 bases and J by 7 bases, and 16 bases separated the two germline ends. This chain's CDR3 is CATRQDLGGYTF. The CDR3, as DNA: TGTGCCACCAGACAGGACCTGGGTGGCTACACCTTC.

CDR3 residues: CAISDLGGNQPQHF. Here the CDR3 DNA reads TGTGCCATCAGTGACTTAGGGGGCAATCAGCCCCAGCATTTT. The chain uses TRBV10-3 and TRBJ1-5; possible D gene TRBD1, 5 bases. This CDR3 comprises 14 residues. The V end lost 3 bases, the J end lost 2 bases, and 8 bases lay between the germline ends. Germline CDR1 and CDR2: ENHRY and SYGVKD.

J is TRBJ2-5 and V is TRBV11-3; TRBD2 might be the D (6 bases). Trimming stripped 1 base from V and 5 bases from J, with 8 bases between. Germline CDR1 SGHNT, CDR2 YENEEA. This CDR3 region has 13 residues. The CDR3 DNA is TGTGCCAGCAGCTTAGGCGGGGCCGAGACCCAGTACTTC. Translating it yields CASSLGGAETQYF.

The CDR3 nucleotides read TGTGCCAGTAGTCCGATCCGCAGGGGGCAGCGTCAGCCCCAGCATTTT. Protein product: CASSPIRRGQRQPQHF. The chain combines TRBV19 with TRBJ1-5; 8 bases match TRBD1. V trimming: 5 bases; J trimming: 6 bases; junction bases outside the gene matches: 12. Germline V CDR1 and CDR2: LNHDA, SQIVND (reference sequence). CDR3 length: 16 residues.

This clone was observed once. The rearrangement uses TRBV7-2 and TRBJ1-4; D remains ambiguous. CDR1 and CDR2 from the germline V gene are SGHTA and FQGNSA. The CDR3 extends over 15 amino acids. V was pared by 2 bases and J by 6 bases, with 13 bases between. CDR3 DNA sequence: TGTGCCAGCAGCTTACAAGGGAGGTCGGATGAAAAACTGTTTTTT. Translated: CASSLQGRSDEKLFF.

The chain recombines TRBV7-3 with TRBJ2-1, with 8 nucleotides matching TRBD2. CDR1 and CDR2 from the germline V gene are SGHTA and FQGTGA. The junction had 7 bases not matched to a gene; V was cut back by 5 bases and J by 4 bases. The CDR3 has 15 amino acids. CDR3 residues: CASSPSGLGYNEQFF. The DNA of the CDR3 is TGTGCCAGCAGCCCATCGGGACTAGGGTACAATGAGCAGTTCTTC.

A remark on this clone: An end of the junction does not agree with germline; a read error may underlie this. The chain combines TRBV7-7 with TRBJ2-2; D gene unclear. Germline V gene data show CDR1 as SSHAT and CDR2 as FNYEAQ (reference sequence). This CDR3 has 15 residues. The CDR3 bases are TGTGCTAGCAGCAATACCCGCCCCGGGACCGGGGAGCTGTTTTTT. Translated: CASSNTRPGTGELFF.

The rearrangement uses TRBV9 and TRBJ2-1, with TRBD2 as a possible D gene (5 bases). Germline assignment: CDR1 SGDLS and CDR2 YYNGEE. V was cut by 0 bases and J by 0 bases, with 16 bases left in between. The CDR3 extends over 18 amino acids. In DNA, the CDR3 is TGTGCCAGCAGCGTAGCTTTAGGAGGAAGAAGCTCCTACAATGAGCAGTTCTTC. It yields the protein CASSVALGGRSSYNEQFF.

This clone was detected once. The chain employs TRBV7-2 and TRBJ2-7; tentative D call: TRBD2 (5 bases). The length of the CDR3 is 14 residues. Germline lookup yields CDR1 SGHTA and CDR2 FQGNSA. Trimming took 4 bases from V and 0 from J, leaving 10 bases between them. The CDR3 is CASSSDYSSYEQYF. The CDR3 DNA reads as TGTGCCAGCAGCTCTGACTATAGCTCCTACGAGCAGTACTTC.

The rearrangement links TRBV5-1 to TRBJ1-2; TRBD1 matches 7 bases. The CDR3 extends over 14 amino acids. From germline, CDR1 is SGHRS and CDR2 YFSETQ. Trimming cost V 4 bases and J 1 base; bases outside gene matches: 4. The CDR3 DNA reads TGCGCCAGCAGCGCAGGGACAGATAACTATGGCTACACCTTC. Protein product: CASSAGTDNYGYTF.

The V gene is TRBV14, the J gene TRBJ2-3, with D possibly matching TRBD2 (6 bases). With 4 bases removed from V and 7 bases from J, the gap between germline ends came to 18 bases. This CDR3 is 15 amino acids long. CDR1 SGHDN and CDR2 FVKESK come from the germline V gene. The CDR3 loop reads CASSLGRGSMNTQYF. CDR3 bases: TGTGCCAGCAGCCTCGGGCGGGGAAGTATGAATACGCAGTATTTT.

This clone has ten or more counts. CDR3 amino acids: CASISWTGYGYTF. In DNA, the CDR3 is TGTGCCAGCATAAGCTGGACGGGGTATGGCTACACCTTC. This chain links TRBV12-3 or TRBV12-4 with TRBJ1-2; D uncertain. The germline V and J ends were trimmed by 7 bases and 5 bases, with 14 bases remaining between them. The CDR3 runs 13 residues.